Included here is one T cell receptor beta chain sequence, with context. This sample stems from a study of shared T cell receptors in the human thymus. The CDR3 runs to 12 residues. CDR1 and CDR2 (germline): MNHEY, SMNVEV (reference sequence). V was clipped by 1 base and J by 3 bases, with 3 bases between them. Only in-frame clones appear in the TCRdb table, and some are missing; sequencing was by immunoSEQ multiplex PCR. This sample has under 850,000 clones; approximately 87% occur once, and the top ten carry over 0.008%. This sample also belongs to another study, concerning human thymus T cells. That paper states: It was healthy Finnish infants having corrective surgery for congenital heart defects who were the donors.

The sequence was obtained from a boy in the first two years of life with a congenital heart defect. This rearrangement joins TRBV27 to TRBJ1-2; D is unresolved. The sample was thymocytes. CDR3 nucleotide sequence: TGTGCCAGCAGTTTATGCGACTATGGCTACACCTTC. Protein sequence: CASSLCDYGYTF.